The subject of this entry is one TCR beta chain. The antigen it binds to is not known. It has no much larger one-base neighbor in the sample; base qualities were not kept. Genomic DNA extracted from blood, in amounts of roughly 230-550 ng, served as the starting material for amplifying TRB repertoires. This entry comes from a study of T and B cells in COVID-19 patients (dated by TCRdb to 2018 to 2021). Some background on the complete study: In this study, adaptive immunity was profiled in COVID-19 patients who either had active infection or had recovered, using TRB and IGH repertoire sequencing of peripheral blood. An age-matched reference group of some 40 healthy donors negative for COVID-19 antibodies was used as the comparison for repertoire analyses. The recovered cohort included some 18 patients who contributed about 21 samples, and most of those patients had mild to moderate COVID-19 that was managed on an outpatient basis. The recovered cohort had a median age of roughly 34 years, compared with approximately 70 years in the active-infection cohort. In the active-infection cohort, about 90% of the roughly 20 patients had comorbidities linked to unfavorable COVID-19 outcome. Over 8 million TCR sequences were analysed from a TCR and BCR sequence repository that comprised fewer than 45 patients and some 67 time points. Because samples were available both during active disease and after recovery, a couple of patients were counted in both the recovered and the active cohorts. Critical illness requiring mechanical ventilation or ECMO was present in about 55% of the roughly 20 patients in the active-infection cohort. As many as 9 follow-up blood samples were taken per patient, and some of the samples covered different disease stages within the same individual. General conclusions and limits of the study: TRBV/TRBJ gene usage was reported as strongly skewed in patients with COVID-19. During active COVID-19 the TRB repertoires were highly clonal, but at recovery diversity and richness rose above the levels seen in healthy donors. The reported TCR clusters were said to need prospective validation before any clinical use. The cohort was judged too small for assessing how HLA contributes to COVID-19 susceptibility or severity. The recovered cohort had 2,400 or so exclusive TCR clusters, including approximately 34 low-pGen clusters. Blood samples obtained from mildly ill patients during symptoms, as well as early samples obtained from severe cases, were available only in scarce numbers. Specific T cell subsets (CD4+/Treg/CD8+) and sorted SARS-CoV-2-responsive or tetramer+ T cells had not yet been sequenced, and these experiments were ongoing.

CDR1 is given as SGHRS and CDR2 as YFSETQ, both from the germline V gene. Relative to germline, V is 4 bases shorter and J is 6 bases shorter, with 12 bases between their ends. The CDR3, from cysteine to phenylalanine, totals 13 residues. Kept here is only the CDR3 DNA, which spans 39 bases and is read in frame from base 1. The sequencer was an Illumina MiSeq. TRB rearrangements were amplified by multiplex PCR with BIOMED2 TRB-A/B primer pools. Two consecutive PCRs added Illumina-compatible adapters and 7-nucleotide sample barcodes to the amplicons. Phusion HS II polymerase was used for all library PCRs. Amplicons were gel-purified with the NucleoSpin Gel and PCR Clean-up kit, quantified on Qubit, and pooled at 4 to 5 nM. The quality of the amplicon pool was checked on an Agilent 2100 Bioanalyzer prior to Illumina next-generation sequencing. Turning to the authors' computational methods: Annotation of TRB rearrangements was performed with MiXCR 3.0.8 using the default MiXCR reference library. Non-productive reads and sequences with fewer than 2 reads were removed, and each unique CDR3 nucleotide sequence was counted as one clone. Clonality, diversity, richness and V-J gene usage were computed in R 3.5.1. GLIPH2 was used for TCR clustering by CDR3 similarity, and generation probabilities were calculated by OLGA. Only GLIPH2 clusters containing at least four unique TCR clonotypes present in at least three individuals were kept. TCRdb passed the public sequencing reads through fastp at Q25 and MiXCR, retaining productive beta sequences. Rows with a matching CDR3 protein are joined into one entry that keeps the most common DNA and genes. These V and J calls derive from TCRdb rather than the authors' analysis. The sample table holds 20,000 or so distinct CDR3 sequences, of which 25% to 35% were seen once. Jointly, the top ten make up over 2% of the sample.

The chain employs TRBV5-1 and TRBJ2-3; the D gene is not confidently resolved. Sequencing was done on a sample of blood. The TCR sequence derives from a human donor who had recovered from COVID-19. Read as DNA, the sequence is TGCGCCAGCAGCCCCACGAATAGCGATACGCAGTATTTT. Translated, it reads CASSPTNSDTQYF.